This is a list of T cell receptor beta chains from one sample in a study of blood T cell repertoires in COVID-19. Sequencing used immunoSEQ multiplex PCR; TCRdb keeps in-frame clones, though not all of them. The table lists about 220,000 clones, 82% of them singletons. The sample was peripheral blood. These receptors were taken from a woman older than 75 with acute or convalescent COVID-19. CDR3s leave out the opening cysteine and the closing phenylalanine or tryptophan. Fields, in order: clone size, V gene, J gene, CDR3 protein. Expanded clones are given a class, and other clones once, few, many or no size at all.

>-|TRBV18|TRBJ2-1
ASSLRPVGVNEQF
>-|TRBV5-1|TRBJ2-5
ASSNPGQGWETQY
>-|TRBV4-2|TRBJ2-7
ASSQGLQTYEQY
>-|TRBV12-3/TRBV12-4|TRBJ2-7
ASSSAGIYEQY
>-|TRBV2|TRBJ1-5
ASSVGVQPQH
>-|TRBV6-5|TRBJ1-2
ASRLSGNYGYT
>few|TRBV29-1|TRBJ1-2
SARLGQGYGYT
>-|TRBV28|TRBJ1-2
ASSASGSTNYGYT
>-|TRBV6-5|TRBJ2-7
ASSRPGLDKNEQY
>-|TRBV6-1|TRBJ1-1
ASSEWQGASEAF
>-|TRBV9|TRBJ2-3
ASSVRGSTDTQY
>-|TRBV5-5|TRBJ2-7
ASSRGAAYEQY
>few|TRBV6-5|TRBJ1-2
ASRTSPGQYGYT
>few|TRBV2|TRBJ1-3
ASRTGPANTIY
>-|TRBV2|TRBJ1-4
ASSADRGREKLF
>-|TRBV2|TRBJ2-7
ASSREQGASYEQY
>-|TRBV2|TRBJ1-2
ASSDFALTGRYGYT
>-|TRBV18|TRBJ1-5
ASFLDLSQPQH
>-|TRBV27|TRBJ2-5
AVRDRGRETQY
>-|TRBV19|TRBJ1-2
ASRRRADYGYT
>few|TRBV3-1/TRBV3-2|TRBJ1-5
ASSRSGTGSQPQH
>-|TRBV7-2|TRBJ2-4
ASSSDPRGNIQY
>-|TRBV11-3|TRBJ2-7
ASSLAGTGNYYEQY
>-|TRBV2|TRBJ2-1
ASRPLAGGYNEQF
>-|TRBV4-2|TRBJ1-4
ASSQEREKLF
>once|TRBV2|TRBJ1-5
ASREGQSNNQPQH
>-|TRBV12-3/TRBV12-4|TRBJ2-1
ASSSSPLARQF
>-|TRBV5-1|TRBJ1-1
ASSFRTGMTEAF
>-|TRBV18|TRBJ1-4
ASSPEMTTNEKLF
>once|TRBV6-1|TRBJ2-5
ASRPGTSRGETQY
>-|TRBV19|TRBJ2-3
ASSVNRVSDTQY
>-|TRBV2|TRBJ1-5
ASSPRRGYQPQH
>-|TRBV3-1/TRBV3-2|TRBJ1-5
ASSQGGSNQPQH
>few|TRBV19|TRBJ1-5
ASSGDTLKPQH
>few|TRBV3-1/TRBV3-2|TRBJ2-7
ASSHLSYEQY
>many|TRBV7-9|TRBJ2-7
ASSLEIAGSSRWEQY
>-|TRBV5-1|TRBJ1-4
ASSFNTATNEKLF
>-|TRBV3-1/TRBV3-2|TRBJ1-1
ASSQGLQGVEAF
>-|TRBV5-1|TRBJ2-3
ASSLAGSVAGRTQY
>once|TRBV18|TRBJ1-2
ASSQLPAGTGIDGYT
>few|TRBV28|TRBJ2-1
ASSPADRRYNEQF
>-|TRBV9|TRBJ1-5
ASSLGRGYQPQH
>-|TRBV12-3/TRBV12-4|TRBJ2-7
ASSSGIAYEQY